The 25 T cell receptor beta chains below were found in one sample sequenced in a study of Ad26.COV2.S vaccination and SARS-CoV-2 variants. Using immunoSEQ multiplex PCR, the repertoire was profiled, and TCRdb retains in-frame clones only, with some absent. The sample contains about 400,000 clones, roughly 85% of which appear only once. Treatment here: approximately 18 received Ad26.COV2.S at low or high dose, single or two shots; 5 received placebo; per-sample allocation not given. Sampling was done on day 63 after the first vaccine or placebo injection. The specimen was peripheral blood, collected in a trial of Ad26.COV2.S vaccine versus placebo. These receptors all come from a person aged 18-60 years who received the Ad26.COV2.S COVID-19 vaccine or a placebo.

The chain recombines TRBV18 with TRBJ1-2; 7 bases match TRBD1. V trimming: 3 bases; J trimming: 3 bases; junction bases outside the gene matches: 4. The CDR3 length is 14 residues. Germline-derived CDR1 and CDR2 are KGHSH and LQKENI. The CDR3 nucleotides read TGTGCCAGCTCACCGGGACAGACAGACTATGGCTACACCTTC. Translating gives CASSPGQTDYGYTF.

Only one count was recorded for this clone. A junction end diverges from the germline sequence, so it may reflect a read error. The CDR3 DNA is TGTGCCAGCAGCTCCAACAATGAGCAGTTCTTC. Translated, it gives CASSSNNEQFF. J is TRBJ2-1 and V is TRBV2, with D unresolved. The CDR3 spans 11 residues. Germline values: CDR1 SNHLY, CDR2 FYNNEI.

This chain joins TRBV6-5 and TRBJ1-4, with D tentatively TRBD1 (6 bases). Germline-derived CDR1 and CDR2 are MNHEY and SVGAGI. The CDR3 sequence is 15 residues long. Trimming took 6 bases from V and 8 from J, leaving 19 bases between them. This CDR3 is CASSSQGIGPEKLFF. CDR3 nucleotide sequence: TGTGCCAGCAGCTCCCAGGGGATTGGCCCAGAAAAACTGTTTTTT.

The chain uses TRBV5-8 and TRBJ2-7; the D gene could be TRBD1 or TRBD2 (5 bases each). This CDR3 contains 13 residues. Germline loops: CDR1 SGHTS, CDR2 YDEGEE. Deletions cut 10 bases from V and 3 bases from J, with 17 bases between. The DNA of the CDR3 is TGTGCCGCTGGGGCCGCCGACTACTACGAGCAGTACTTC. As protein: CAAGAADYYEQYF. The variable domain in full, completed from reference TRBV5-8 and TRBJ2-7, reads EAGVTQSPTHLIKTRGQQATLRCSPISGHTSVYWYQQALGLGLQFLLWYDEGEERNRGNFPPRFSGRQFPNYSSELNVNALELEDSALYLCAAGAADYYEQYFGPGTRLTVT.

This chain links TRBV7-9 with TRBJ1-1; D ambiguous. V lost 7 bases and J lost 1, with 10 bases in between. The germline CDR1 and CDR2 sequences are SEHNR and FQNEAQ (reference sequence). The CDR3 covers 13 residues. CDR3 loop: CASIPPENTEAFF. Written as DNA, the CDR3 is TGTGCCAGCATTCCGCCAGAGAACACTGAAGCTTTCTTT.

This clone is a singleton in its sample. The chain uses TRBV5-6 and TRBJ1-2; the D gene is possibly TRBD1 (6 bases). The germline V gene has CDR1 SGHDT and CDR2 YYEEEE. The CDR3 contains 14 residues. V lost 5 bases to trimming and J lost 7 bases, with 18 bases between them. The CDR3 protein is CASRSTGPRGGYTF. In DNA form, the CDR3 reads TGTGCCAGCAGATCGACAGGCCCCAGAGGTGGCTACACCTTC.

This chain connects TRBV3-1 (or the pseudogene TRBV3-2) to TRBJ1-4; D is uncertain. The CDR3 sequence is 12 residues long. Trimming took 1 base from V and 8 from J, leaving 5 bases between them. CDR1 is LGHDT and CDR2 is YNNKEL in the germline V gene (reference sequence). The DNA for the CDR3 is TGTGCCAGCAGCCAAGTTAGCGAAAAACTGTTTTTT. It specifies CASSQVSEKLFF.

The V gene is TRBV12-5, the J gene TRBJ2-7; possibly TRBD1 or TRBD2 for D (6 bases each). Germline CDR1 and CDR2: LGHNT and FRNRAP. V shed 4 bases and J shed 4 bases, with 14 bases lying between them. The CDR3 is made up of 14 amino acids. CDR3 in amino acids: CASGSGVGRYEQYF. The CDR3 coding sequence is TGTGCTAGTGGTTCAGGGGTGGGGAGGTACGAGCAGTACTTC.

The CDR3 region is CASPRGWQPQHF. The CDR3 bases are TGCGCCAGCCCCCGGGGGTGGCAGCCCCAGCATTTT. The chain carries TRBV10-1 and TRBJ1-5; tentative D call: TRBD1 (5 bases). The CDR3 contains 12 residues. With 8 bases removed from V and 7 bases from J, the gap between germline ends came to 12 bases. In germline, CDR1 is WNHNN, CDR2 SYGVQD (reference sequence).

V gene TRBV19 combines with J gene TRBJ1-1; D not certain. The CDR3 has 14 amino acids. V lost 5 bases, J lost 4 bases, and 14 bases lay in between. The germline gives CDR1 LNHDA, CDR2 SQIVND (reference sequence). Written as DNA, the CDR3 is TGTGCCAGTAGTCTGGGCAGGTCGCTCACTGAAGCTTTCTTT. It is translated as CASSLGRSLTEAFF.

In its sample, this clone was seen a few times. The J gene is TRBJ2-3, the V gene TRBV4-1; TRBD2 aligns across 8 bases. The V and J ends lost 3 bases and 4 bases, in that order; junction bases with no gene match: 12. CDR3 size: 17 residues. Germline assignment: CDR1 MGHRA and CDR2 YSYEKL. CDR3 sequence (DNA): TGCGCCAGCAGCCAGAGTGGTAACGGGGGGGGCGCAGATACGCAGTATTTT. It is translated as CASSQSGNGGGADTQYF.

The chain joins TRBV7-9 to TRBJ2-4; D is possibly TRBD1 (6 bases). V lost 4 bases and J 4 bases, leaving 11 bases between the germline ends. The CDR3 contains 14 residues. CDR1 is SEHNR, CDR2 FQNEAQ, per germline (reference sequence). The CDR3 sequence is CASSWGQAKNIQYF. The DNA for the CDR3 is TGTGCCAGCAGCTGGGGACAAGCTAAAAACATTCAGTACTTC.

This clone was seen a few times. This chain uses TRBV29-1 with TRBJ2-1; no firm D call. The V and J ends lost 0 bases and 5 bases respectively, with 11 bases between them. This CDR3 comprises 14 residues. CDR1 is SQVTM, CDR2 ANQGSEA, per germline. The CDR3 DNA is TGCAGCGTTGAAGATTTCCGCCGTGACAATGAGCAGTTCTTC. Its translation is CSVEDFRRDNEQFF.

About this clone: Other DNA sequences in this specimen translate into the identical CDR3. The rearrangement uses TRBV2 and TRBJ1-2; D remains ambiguous. Trimming removed 4 bases at V and 0 bases at J, with 6 bases between. The CDR3 contains 13 residues. Per germline, CDR1 SNHLY and CDR2 FYNNEI. CDR3: CASSVGANYGYTF. The CDR3 bases are TGTGCCAGCAGTGTAGGAGCTAACTATGGCTACACCTTC.

The chain couples TRBV7-9 to TRBJ2-2; D is possibly TRBD1 or TRBD2 (5 bases each). V was shortened by 6 bases and J by 6 bases, with 14 bases between the two germline ends. This CDR3 region has 14 residues. CDR1 and CDR2 (germline): SEHNR, FQNEAQ (reference sequence). For the CDR3, the DNA is TGTGCCAGCAGATCTGGGACCCCTCCCGGGGAGCTGTTTTTT. It is translated as CASRSGTPPGELFF.

This chain connects TRBV2 to TRBJ1-1, with D maybe TRBD1 (6 bases). The CDR3 extends over 18 amino acids. The germline V and J ends were trimmed by 6 bases and 3 bases, with 26 bases remaining between them. Per germline, CDR1 SNHLY and CDR2 FYNNEI. The CDR3 DNA follows: TGTGCCAGCAGACACTCCGACAGGAGGGGTGGGTACGACACTGAAGCTTTCTTT. Amino acids: CASRHSDRRGGYDTEAFF.

The rearrangement links TRBV5-1 to TRBJ1-5, with 9 bases identical to TRBD1. From germline, CDR1 is SGHRS and CDR2 YFSETQ. The CDR3 is 14 residues long. Losses at the gene ends were 5 bases for V and 5 bases for J; bases not matched to a gene: 5. CDR3 bases: TGCGCCAGCAGTTTCACAGGGGGCGATCAGCCCCAGCATTTT. It codes for CASSFTGGDQPQHF.

As concerns this clone: An end of the junction does not agree with germline; a read error may underlie this. The V and J genes are TRBV13 and TRBJ2-1, with TRBD2 identical over 9 bases. CDR1 PRHDT and CDR2 FYEKMQ come from the germline V gene (reference sequence). The CDR3 sequence is 14 residues long. CDR3 in amino acids: CASSAHRLAVEQFF. The CDR3 DNA reads as TGCGCCAGCAGCGCCCACAGACTAGCGGTTGAGCAGTTCTTC.

CDR3 region: CASSPLGGVEIYGYTF. The CDR3 DNA follows: TGTGCCAGCAGTCCTCTAGGGGGGGTTGAAATCTATGGCTACACCTTC. The genes are TRBV6-6 and TRBJ1-2; D is possibly TRBD1 (6 bases). The CDR3 length is 16 residues. Trimming removed 5 bases at V and 4 bases at J, with 20 bases between. Looked up from germline, CDR1 is MNHNY and CDR2 is SVGAGI (reference sequence).

V usage is TRBV5-1 and J usage is TRBJ1-2; 7 bases map to TRBD1. V shed 4 bases and J 0 bases; nucleotides not matched to a gene: 6. The CDR3 is 15 amino acids. Looked up from germline, CDR1 is SGHRS and CDR2 is YFSETQ. In DNA, the CDR3 is TGCGCCAGCAGCACCCGGGACAGACCTAACTATGGCTACACCTTC. Translation gives CASSTRDRPNYGYTF.

V gene TRBV5-4 combines with J gene TRBJ1-1; TRBD1 is a possible D gene (6 bases). The V end was cut by 4 bases, the J end by 1 base, with 17 bases between. The germline V gene has CDR1 SGHNT and CDR2 YYREEE (reference sequence). The CDR3 consists of 16 residues. CDR3 sequence: CASSPQQGLPNTEAFF. CDR3 nucleotide sequence: TGTGCCAGCAGCCCACAACAGGGACTCCCGAACACTGAAGCTTTCTTT.

This sequence joins TRBV5-1 and TRBJ1-1; the D gene is possibly TRBD1 (6 bases). This CDR3 comprises 13 residues. Germline CDR1 and CDR2: SGHRS and YFSETQ. Trimming stripped 4 bases from V and 7 bases from J, with 14 bases between. CDR3 protein: CASSEPGAFEAFF. CDR3 DNA sequence: TGCGCCAGCAGCGAGCCGGGGGCATTTGAAGCTTTCTTT.

This clone showed up just a few times. The V and J genes are TRBV6-2 or TRBV6-3 and TRBJ1-2; D ambiguous. The V and J ends lost 2 bases and 4 bases respectively, with 11 bases between them. This CDR3 spans 14 amino acids. Germline CDR1 and CDR2: MNHEY and SVGEGT. The CDR3: CASSYPRVIYGYTF. In DNA, the CDR3 is TGTGCCAGCAGTTACCCTCGAGTGATCTATGGCTACACCTTC.

This clone has at least ten counts. The chain links TRBV4-1 to TRBJ1-2; D is undetermined. The CDR3 contains 19 residues. Trimming removed 4 bases at V and 4 bases at J, with 28 bases between. Germline V gene lookup returns CDR1 MGHRA and CDR2 YSYEKL. The CDR3 DNA sequence: TGCGCCAGCAGCCCACGTCCTAACGGAGACGGACCGGGAGGCTATGGCTACACCTTC. Amino acids: CASSPRPNGDGPGGYGYTF.

V and J are TRBV7-2 and TRBJ1-6, with TRBD1 matching over 9 bases. V dropped 1 base and J dropped 7; count of bases not matched to a gene: 2. The CDR3 sequence is 15 residues long. The V gene's germline CDR1 is SGHTA and CDR2 FQGNSA. CDR3 protein: CASSLDRGRNSPLHF. The DNA of the CDR3 is TGTGCCAGCAGCTTAGACAGGGGGCGGAATTCACCCCTCCACTTT.